This T cell receptor (beta chain) appears in the sequencing data of a study of regulatory T cells in long-lasting Graves disease. In this sample, this clonotype turned up many times. V lost 6 bases to trimming and J lost 3 bases; unmatched junction nucleotides: 10. The CDR3 has 14 residues. The germline V gene encodes CDR1 DFQATT and CDR2 SNEGSKA (reference sequence). Time point noted: newly diagnosed GD, antithyroid drugs for less than 3 months. Generation of the TCR library employed RNA extracted from PBMCs. Investigators report Graves' disease was diagnosed under American Thyroid Association guidelines. TCR beta libraries were built with iRepertoire HTBI primers and Arm-PCR of CDR3 regions. One entry per CDR3 protein results from TCRdb running MiXCR on the multiplex PCR reads. The sample includes about 430,000 distinct CDR3 sequences, approximately 16% of them seen just once. This sample was also put to use in a study of T cells in Graves' hyperthyroidism and ophthalmopathy. From that study: TCR CDR3 regions were first amplified by RT-PCR with HTBI primers. Most expanded thyroid clonotypes above 0.001 also appeared in blood. Before onset, ophthalmopathy was predicted by the model a median around 6 months earlier.

This chain connects TRBV20-1 to TRBJ2-7; TRBD1 agrees at 8 bases. The sequencing used peripheral blood mononuclear cells (PBMCs), collected at new diagnosis, from a patient treated with antithyroid drugs. The TCR comes from a woman in her forties with Graves disease. The CDR3 DNA reads as TGCAGTGCCTTCGACAGGGGCTTAGACTACGAGCAGTACTTC. Protein: CSAFDRGLDYEQYF.